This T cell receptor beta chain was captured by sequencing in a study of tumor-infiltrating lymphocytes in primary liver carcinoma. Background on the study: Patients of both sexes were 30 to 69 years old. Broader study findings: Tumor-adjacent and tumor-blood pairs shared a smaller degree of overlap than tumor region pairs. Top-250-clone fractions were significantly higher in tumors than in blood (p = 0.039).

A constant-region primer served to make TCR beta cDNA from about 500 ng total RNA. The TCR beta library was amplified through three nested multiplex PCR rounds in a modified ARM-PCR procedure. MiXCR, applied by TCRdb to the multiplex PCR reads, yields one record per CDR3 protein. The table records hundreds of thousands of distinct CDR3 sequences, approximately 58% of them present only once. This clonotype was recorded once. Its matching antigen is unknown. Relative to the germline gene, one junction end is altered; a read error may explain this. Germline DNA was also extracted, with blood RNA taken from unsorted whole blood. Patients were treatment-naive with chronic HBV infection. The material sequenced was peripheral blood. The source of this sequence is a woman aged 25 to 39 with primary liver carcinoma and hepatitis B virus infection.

The chain's CDR3 is CANSSDTNSPLHF. The CDR3 coding sequence is TGCGCCAACAGCTCGGACACGAATTCACCCCTCCACTTT. V is TRBV5-1 and J is TRBJ1-6; D might be TRBD1 (5 bases). Per the germline V gene, CDR1 is SGHRS and CDR2 is YFSETQ. The CDR3 extends over 13 amino acids. The whole variable domain, filled in from reference TRBV5-1 and TRBJ1-6, reads KAGVTQTPRYLIKTRGQQVTLSCSPISGHRSVSWYQQTPGQGLQFLFEYFSETQRNKGNFPGRFSGRQFSNSRSEMNVSTLELGDSALYLCANSSDTNSPLHFGNGTRLTVT.